Sequencing of this T cell receptor (beta chain) was carried out in a study of T cells in Graves' hyperthyroidism and ophthalmopathy. RNA transcripts were the template for amplifying TCR beta CDR3 regions. RT-PCR in the first round (using the HTBI primer set) targeted the TCR CDR3. TCRdb independently ran MiXCR on the multiplex PCR reads; one entry per CDR3 protein. The table lists roughly 200,000 distinct CDR3 sequences, around 18% of them singletons. This clonotype was seen many times. The J segment lost 1 base and the V segment lost 2 bases, leaving 7 bases of the junction unmatched. From germline, CDR1 is SGHTA and CDR2 FQGNSA. CDR3 length: 17 residues.

Sample: blood. This clonotype was obtained from a middle-aged man with Graves' hyperthyroidism. V is TRBV7-2 and J is TRBJ1-4, with TRBD1 matching over 7 bases. CDR3 protein: CASSLPTGLGTNEKLFF. CDR3 DNA sequence: TGTGCCAGCAGCTTACCGACAGGGCTGGGAACTAATGAAAAACTGTTTTTT.